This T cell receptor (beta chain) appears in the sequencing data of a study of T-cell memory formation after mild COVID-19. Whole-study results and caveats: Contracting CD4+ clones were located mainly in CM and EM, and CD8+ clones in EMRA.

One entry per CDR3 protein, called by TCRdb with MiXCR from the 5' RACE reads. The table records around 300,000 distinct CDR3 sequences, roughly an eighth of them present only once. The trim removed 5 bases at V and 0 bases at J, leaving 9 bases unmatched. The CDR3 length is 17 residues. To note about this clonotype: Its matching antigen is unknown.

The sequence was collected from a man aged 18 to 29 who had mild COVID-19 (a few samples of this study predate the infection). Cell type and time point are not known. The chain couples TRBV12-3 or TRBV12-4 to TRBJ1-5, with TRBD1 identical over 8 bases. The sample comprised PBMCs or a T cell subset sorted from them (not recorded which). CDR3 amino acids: CASSRTGPGYSNQPQHF. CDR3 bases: TGTGCCAGCAGTCGGACAGGGCCCGGATATAGCAATCAGCCCCAGCATTTT.